Sequencing of this T cell receptor beta chain was carried out in a study of blood T cell repertoires in COVID-19. The CDR3 consists of 13 residues. CDR1 and CDR2 from the germline V gene are SGHRS and YFSETQ. Trimming cost V 4 bases and J 1 base, with 9 bases left between them. Using immunoSEQ multiplex PCR, the repertoire was profiled, and TCRdb retains in-frame clones only, with some absent. The sample has about 210,000 clones, around 82% seen once. The receptor was isolated from a woman in her 40s with acute or convalescent COVID-19. The sample was peripheral blood. The rearrangement links TRBV5-1 to TRBJ2-7, with D perhaps TRBD1 (5 bases). The CDR3 bases are TGCGCCAGCAGCCCAGGGATATCCTACGAGCAGTACTTC. It encodes CASSPGISYEQYF.